This T cell receptor (beta chain) was obtained from a study of T cell clones after liver transplantation. On the study more broadly: Pre-transplant mixed lymphocyte reactions yielded third-party-reactive TCRbeta sequences as comparators for graft-donor-reactive sequences. Patients counted as tolerant after at least one year off all immunosuppression, enzymes not exceeding twice normal.

CD3+CD4+ and CD3+CD8+ cells were FACS-sorted from thawed unstimulated PBMCs. Clones were sequenced by immunoSEQ multiplex PCR, and TCRdb holds only the in-frame ones, with some missing. The profile covers under 150,000 clones, with roughly nine tenths appearing a single time and around 0.83% taken by the ten largest. The length of the CDR3 is 14 residues. Germline CDR1 is KGHSH and CDR2 is LQKENI. The germline V and J ends were trimmed by 0 bases and 1 base, with 3 bases remaining between them. The TCR comes from a human patient who received a liver transplant. Some T cells may have originated in the graft donor. The source material was CD4+ T cells from blood, sampled 12 months after liver transplant. The chain is built from TRBV18 and TRBJ2-2; D uncertain. CDR3 nucleotides: TGTGCCAGCTCACCACCGAAGAACACCGGGGAGCTGTTTTTT. Translation gives CASSPPKNTGELFF. Combining the CDR3 with reference TRBV18 and TRBJ2-2 gives the whole variable domain NAGVMQNPRHLVRRRGQEARLRCSPMKGHSHVYWYRQLPEEGLKFMVYLQKENIIDESGMPKERFSAEFPKEGPSILRIQQVVRGDSAAYFCASSPPKNTGELFFGEGSRLTVL.